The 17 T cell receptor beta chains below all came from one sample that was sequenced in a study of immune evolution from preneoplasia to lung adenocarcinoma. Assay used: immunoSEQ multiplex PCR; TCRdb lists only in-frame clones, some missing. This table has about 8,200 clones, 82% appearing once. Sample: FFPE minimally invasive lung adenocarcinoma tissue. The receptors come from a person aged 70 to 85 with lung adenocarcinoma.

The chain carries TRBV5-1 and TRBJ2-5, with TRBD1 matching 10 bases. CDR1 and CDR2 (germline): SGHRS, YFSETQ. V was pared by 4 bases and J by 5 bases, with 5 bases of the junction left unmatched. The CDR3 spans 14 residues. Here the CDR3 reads CASSHGTGDETQYF. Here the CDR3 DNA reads TGCGCCAGCAGCCACGGGACAGGGGATGAGACCCAGTACTTC.

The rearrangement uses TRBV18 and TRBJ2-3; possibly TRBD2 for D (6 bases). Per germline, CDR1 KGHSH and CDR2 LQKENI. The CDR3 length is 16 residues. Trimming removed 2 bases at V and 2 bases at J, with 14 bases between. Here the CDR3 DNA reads TGTGCCAGCTCACCAGGTCCGGGACTCTACACAGATACGCAGTATTTT. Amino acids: CASSPGPGLYTDTQYF. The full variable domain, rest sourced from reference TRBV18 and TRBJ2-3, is NAGVMQNPRHLVRRRGQEARLRCSPMKGHSHVYWYRQLPEEGLKFMVYLQKENIIDESGMPKERFSAEFPKEGPSILRIQQVVRGDSAAYFCASSPGPGLYTDTQYFGPGTRLTVL.

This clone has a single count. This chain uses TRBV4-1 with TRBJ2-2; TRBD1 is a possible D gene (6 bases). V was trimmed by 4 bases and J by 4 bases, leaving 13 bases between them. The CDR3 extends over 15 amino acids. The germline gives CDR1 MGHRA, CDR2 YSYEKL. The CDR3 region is CASSLGASLTGELFF. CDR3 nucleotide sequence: TGCGCCAGCAGCCTGGGGGCTAGCCTCACCGGGGAGCTGTTTTTT.

DNA for the CDR3: TGTGCCAGCAGCTTGGGATATCTGGGGGGAGATCGCGAGAAACTGTTTTTT. Its protein is CASSLGYLGGDREKLFF. V usage is TRBV5-8 and J usage is TRBJ1-4; weak D call: TRBD1 (5 bases). This CDR3 region has 17 residues. Per the germline V gene, CDR1 is SGHTS and CDR2 is YDEGEE. Trimming stripped 0 bases from V and 11 bases from J, with 23 bases between.

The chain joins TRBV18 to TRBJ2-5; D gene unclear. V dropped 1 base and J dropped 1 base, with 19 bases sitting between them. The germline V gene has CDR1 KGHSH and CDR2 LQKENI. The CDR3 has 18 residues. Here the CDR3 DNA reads TGTGCCAGCTCACCACGAGGATTGGACCAACGGGTCCAAGAGACCCAGTACTTC. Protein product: CASSPRGLDQRVQETQYF.

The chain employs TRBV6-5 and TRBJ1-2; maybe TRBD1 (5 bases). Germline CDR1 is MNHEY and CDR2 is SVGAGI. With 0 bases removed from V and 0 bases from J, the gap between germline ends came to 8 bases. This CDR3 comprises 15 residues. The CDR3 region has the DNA TGTGCCAGCAGTTACTCCGACAGTGCTAACTATGGCTACACCTTC. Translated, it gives CASSYSDSANYGYTF.

The CDR3 DNA reads as TGTGCCAGCAGTTACTCAGTGCTGAGGAATTCACCCCTCCACTTT. Translated: CASSYSVLRNSPLHF. The chain uses TRBV6-5 and TRBJ1-6; D is uncertain. This CDR3 spans 15 amino acids. Per germline, CDR1 MNHEY and CDR2 SVGAGI. V shed 0 bases and J shed 7 bases, with 10 bases lying between them.

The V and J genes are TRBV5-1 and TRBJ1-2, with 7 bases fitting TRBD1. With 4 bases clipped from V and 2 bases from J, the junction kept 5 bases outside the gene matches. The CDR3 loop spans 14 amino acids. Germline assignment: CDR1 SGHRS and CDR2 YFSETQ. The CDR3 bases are TGCGCCAGCAGCACGGGACAGATCAACTATGGCTACACCTTC. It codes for CASSTGQINYGYTF.

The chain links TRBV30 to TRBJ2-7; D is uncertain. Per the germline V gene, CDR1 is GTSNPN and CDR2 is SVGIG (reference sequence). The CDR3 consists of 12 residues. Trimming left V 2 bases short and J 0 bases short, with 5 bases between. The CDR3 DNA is TGTGCCTGGAGTTTGGGCTCCTACGAGCAGTACTTC. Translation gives CAWSLGSYEQYF.

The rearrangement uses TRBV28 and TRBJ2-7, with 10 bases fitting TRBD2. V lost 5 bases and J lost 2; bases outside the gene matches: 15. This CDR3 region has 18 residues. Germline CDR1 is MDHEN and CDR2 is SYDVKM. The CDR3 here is CASSVPLRAGGPAYEQYF. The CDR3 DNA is TGTGCCAGCAGTGTCCCCTTACGAGCGGGAGGGCCCGCCTACGAGCAGTACTTC. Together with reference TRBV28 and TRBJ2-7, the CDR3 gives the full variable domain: DVKVTQSSRYLVKRTGEKVFLECVQDMDHENMFWYRQDPGLGLRLIYFSYDVKMKEKGDIPEGYSVSREKKERFSLILESASTNQTSMYLCASSVPLRAGGPAYEQYFGPGTRLTVT.

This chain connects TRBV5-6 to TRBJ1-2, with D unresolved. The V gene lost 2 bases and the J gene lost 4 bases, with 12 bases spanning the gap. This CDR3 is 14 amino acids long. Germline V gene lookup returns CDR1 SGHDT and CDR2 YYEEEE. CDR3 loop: CASSFAGSVYGYTF. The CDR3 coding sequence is TGTGCCAGCAGCTTCGCAGGCAGCGTCTATGGCTACACCTTC.

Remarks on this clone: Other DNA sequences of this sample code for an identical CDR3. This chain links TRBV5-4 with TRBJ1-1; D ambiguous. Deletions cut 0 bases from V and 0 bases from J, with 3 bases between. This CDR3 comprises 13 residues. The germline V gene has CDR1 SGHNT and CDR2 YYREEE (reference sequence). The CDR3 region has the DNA TGTGCCAGCAGCTTGGGGCTGAACACTGAAGCTTTCTTT. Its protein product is CASSLGLNTEAFF.

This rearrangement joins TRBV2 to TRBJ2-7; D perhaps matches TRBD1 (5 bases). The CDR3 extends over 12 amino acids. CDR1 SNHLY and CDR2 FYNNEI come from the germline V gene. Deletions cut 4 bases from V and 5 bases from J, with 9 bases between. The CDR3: CASSGWGHEQYF. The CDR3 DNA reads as TGTGCCAGCAGTGGGTGGGGCCACGAGCAGTACTTC.

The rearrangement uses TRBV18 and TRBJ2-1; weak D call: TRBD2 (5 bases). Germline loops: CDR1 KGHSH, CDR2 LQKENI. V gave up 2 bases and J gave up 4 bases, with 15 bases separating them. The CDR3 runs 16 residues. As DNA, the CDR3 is TGTGCCAGCTCACCATGGGAGCCAGAACAGTACAATGAGCAGTTCTTC. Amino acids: CASSPWEPEQYNEQFF.

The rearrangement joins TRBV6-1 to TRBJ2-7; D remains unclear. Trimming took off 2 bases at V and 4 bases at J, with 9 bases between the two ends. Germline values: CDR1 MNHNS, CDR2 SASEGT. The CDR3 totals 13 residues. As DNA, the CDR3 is TGTGCCAGCAGTGAACCAGGTATATACGAGCAGTACTTC. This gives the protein CASSEPGIYEQYF.

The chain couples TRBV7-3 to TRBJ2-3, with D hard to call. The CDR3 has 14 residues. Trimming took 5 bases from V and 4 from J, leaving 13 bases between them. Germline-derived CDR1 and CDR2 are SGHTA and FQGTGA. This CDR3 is CASSPTANADTQYF. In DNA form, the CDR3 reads TGTGCCAGCAGCCCAACAGCCAACGCAGATACGCAGTATTTT.

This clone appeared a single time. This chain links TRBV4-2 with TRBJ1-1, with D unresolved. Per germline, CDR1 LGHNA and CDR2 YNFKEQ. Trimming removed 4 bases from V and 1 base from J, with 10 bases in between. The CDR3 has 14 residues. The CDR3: CASSPWEGNTEAFF. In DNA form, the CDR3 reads TGTGCCAGCAGCCCCTGGGAAGGGAACACTGAAGCTTTCTTT.